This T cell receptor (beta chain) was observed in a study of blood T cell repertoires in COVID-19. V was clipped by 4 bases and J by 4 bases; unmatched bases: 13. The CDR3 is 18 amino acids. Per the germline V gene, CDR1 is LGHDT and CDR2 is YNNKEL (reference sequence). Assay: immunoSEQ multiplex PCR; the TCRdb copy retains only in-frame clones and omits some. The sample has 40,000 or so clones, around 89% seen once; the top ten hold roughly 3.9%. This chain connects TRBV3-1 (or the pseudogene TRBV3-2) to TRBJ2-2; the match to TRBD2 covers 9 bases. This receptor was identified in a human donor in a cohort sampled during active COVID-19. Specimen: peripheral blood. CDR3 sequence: CASSRGLAGPSSTGELFF. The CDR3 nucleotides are TGTGCCAGCAGCCGAGGGCTAGCGGGACCGTCGAGCACCGGGGAGCTGTTTTTT.